This T cell receptor (beta chain) was obtained from a study of CD8 T cells in ankylosing spondylitis. Trimming took 4 bases from V and 3 from J; bases not matched to a gene: 11. The CDR3 runs to 16 residues. The germline gives CDR1 SGHRS, CDR2 YFSETQ. This clonotype was recorded many times. The antigen remains unidentified. Study results and limitations: Peripheral blood samples showed relatively rare disease-linked clones, and these clones were CD8+. In synovial fluid and blood from reactive arthritis, some motif variants were previously reported. Matched ankylosing spondylitis synovial fluid reportedly contained a significantly enriched population of disease-linked clones. In ankylosing spondylitis blood, a motif of roughly 8 highly homologous TCR beta variants appeared characteristic.

Quantitative 5'-RACE with molecular barcodes was used to make the TCR beta libraries. TCRdb used MiXCR to reprocess the 5' RACE reads, holding one entry per CDR3 protein. The table records 500,000 to 650,000 distinct CDR3 sequences, approximately 5% of them present only once. The sequenced material came from blood, either unsorted or a sorted T cell fraction (not recorded which). The chain combines TRBV5-1 with TRBJ1-1; 8 bases fit TRBD1. The sequence came from a male donor with ankylosing spondylitis. The CDR3 DNA is TGCGCCAGCAGCGGTAAACGGGACAGGCAATACACTGAAGCTTTCTTT. This sequence encodes CASSGKRDRQYTEAFF.